This T cell receptor beta chain was recorded in a study of shared clonotypes between healthy human individuals. V lost 1 base and J 3 bases, leaving 6 bases between the germline ends. The germline V gene has CDR1 SGHTA and CDR2 FQGNSA. The CDR3 length is 14 residues. A note on this clone: Its antigen remains unidentified.

Profiled with immunoSEQ multiplex PCR; TCRdb holds only in-frame clones, not every one. This table has millions of clones, over 85% appearing once. Study-level findings and limits: In general, naive subsets displayed greater estimated richness than memory subsets did.

This sequence was found in a man between 18 and 29 years old in good health. Some clones in this sample may be carry-over from other donors' samples. Material: naive CD4+ T cells from PBMCs. Subset noted: CD45RA+ positively selected. The gene calls are TRBV7-2 and TRBJ2-2; the D is unclear. Here the CDR3 reads CASSLGLDTGELFF. The CDR3 nucleotides read TGTGCCAGCAGCTTAGGACTGGACACCGGGGAGCTGTTTTTT.